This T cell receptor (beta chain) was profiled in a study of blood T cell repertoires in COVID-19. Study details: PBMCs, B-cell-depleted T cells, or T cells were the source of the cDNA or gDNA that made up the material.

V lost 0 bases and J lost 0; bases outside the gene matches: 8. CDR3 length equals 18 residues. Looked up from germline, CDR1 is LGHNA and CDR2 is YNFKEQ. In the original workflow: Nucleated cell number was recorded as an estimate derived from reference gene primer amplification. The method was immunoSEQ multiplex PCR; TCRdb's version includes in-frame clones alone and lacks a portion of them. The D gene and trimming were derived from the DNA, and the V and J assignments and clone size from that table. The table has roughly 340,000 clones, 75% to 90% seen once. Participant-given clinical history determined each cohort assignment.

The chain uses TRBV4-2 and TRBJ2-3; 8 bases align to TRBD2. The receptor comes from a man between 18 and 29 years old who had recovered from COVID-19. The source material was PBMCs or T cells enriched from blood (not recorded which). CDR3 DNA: TGTGCCAGCAGCCAAGAAGCAAGGAGCGGGAGAAGCACAGATACGCAGTATTTT. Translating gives CASSQEARSGRSTDTQYF.